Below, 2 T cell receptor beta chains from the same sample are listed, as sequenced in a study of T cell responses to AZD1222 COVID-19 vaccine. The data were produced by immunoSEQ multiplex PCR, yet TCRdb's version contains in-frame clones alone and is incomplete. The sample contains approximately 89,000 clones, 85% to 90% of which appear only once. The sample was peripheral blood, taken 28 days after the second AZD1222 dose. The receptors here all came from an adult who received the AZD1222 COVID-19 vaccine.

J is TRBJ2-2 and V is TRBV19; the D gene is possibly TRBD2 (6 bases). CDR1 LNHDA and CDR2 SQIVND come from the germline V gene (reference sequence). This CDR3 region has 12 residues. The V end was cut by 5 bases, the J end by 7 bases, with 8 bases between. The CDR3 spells CASSPGGGELFF. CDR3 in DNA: TGTGCCAGTAGTCCCGGGGGCGGGGAGCTGTTTTTT.

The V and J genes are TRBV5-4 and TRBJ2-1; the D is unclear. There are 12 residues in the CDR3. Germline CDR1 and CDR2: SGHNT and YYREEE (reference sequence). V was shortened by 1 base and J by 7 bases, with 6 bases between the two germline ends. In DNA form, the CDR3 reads TGTGCCAGCAGCTTGAGAGCAAATGAGCAGTTCTTC. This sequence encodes CASSLRANEQFF. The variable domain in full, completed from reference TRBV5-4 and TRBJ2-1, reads ETGVTQSPTHLIKTRGQQVTLRCSSQSGHNTVSWYQQALGQGPQFIFQYYREEENGRGNFPPRFSGLQFPNYSSELNVNALELDDSALYLCASSLRANEQFFGPGTRLTVL.